Below are 14 T cell receptor beta chains sequenced from a single sample in a study of healthy donors' naive CD4 and CD8 T cells. TCR libraries were built from approximately 0.45 ug of total RNA by linear amplification. TCRdb re-analysed the reads in MiXCR, keeping a single row per CDR3 protein. The table lists 200,000 or so distinct CDR3 sequences, under 85% of them singletons. Sequencing was carried out using naive CD4+ and CD8+ T cells sorted from blood, pooled from several donors. These receptors were taken from a pool of human donors in good health; the sample pools cells from several healthy donors.

This rearrangement joins TRBV11-3 to TRBJ2-3; no clear D gene. The CDR3 covers 15 residues. CDR1 SGHNT and CDR2 YENEEA come from the germline V gene. Trimming took off 5 bases at V and 6 bases at J, with 18 bases between the two ends. In nucleotides, the CDR3 is TGTGCCAGCAGCCACCGCACGCAGCTAGGGGATACGCAGTATTTT. Its translation: CASSHRTQLGDTQYF.

The count of this clonotype is one. CDR3 residues: CASSLIDGASGGTDTQYF. In nucleotides, the CDR3 is TGTGCCAGCAGCTTAATCGACGGAGCCAGCGGAGGCACAGATACGCAGTATTTT. This chain uses TRBV13 with TRBJ2-3; maybe TRBD2 (5 bases). Germline-derived CDR1 and CDR2 are PRHDT and FYEKMQ (reference sequence). V shed 2 bases and J shed 1 base, with 19 bases lying between them. The CDR3 has 18 amino acids.

This clonotype was counted only a few times. The J gene is TRBJ2-5, the V gene TRBV20-1; possibly TRBD2 for D (6 bases). The CDR3 sequence is 15 residues long. Germline V lookup: CDR1 DFQATT, CDR2 SNEGSKA (reference sequence). V gave up 0 bases and J gave up 2 bases, with 13 bases separating them. The CDR3 protein is CSARDPVSGQETQYF. The CDR3 bases are TGCAGTGCTAGAGATCCGGTTAGCGGTCAAGAGACCCAGTACTTC.

This sequence joins TRBV4-1 and TRBJ2-1; 7 bases fit TRBD2. Looked up from germline, CDR1 is MGHRA and CDR2 is YSYEKL. This CDR3 contains 18 residues. Trimming cost V 3 bases and J 3 bases; bases outside gene matches: 14. The CDR3 region is CASSHITRGGGHYNEQFF. The CDR3 DNA reads TGCGCCAGCAGCCACATCACCCGGGGCGGGGGTCACTACAATGAGCAGTTCTTC.

This chain links TRBV24-1 with TRBJ1-1, with TRBD1 as a possible D gene (6 bases). CDR1 is KGHDR and CDR2 is SFDVKD in the germline V gene. V shed 5 bases and J shed 4 bases, with 19 bases lying between them. This CDR3 is built from 16 residues. The CDR3 DNA is TGTGCCACCAGTGCGGGAGGGGGGATTGAAGGCACTGAAGCTTTCTTT. Amino acid sequence: CATSAGGGIEGTEAFF.

This rearrangement joins TRBV19 to TRBJ2-6; D is uncertain. The V gene's germline CDR1 is LNHDA and CDR2 SQIVND (reference sequence). V was trimmed by 3 bases and J by 0 bases, leaving 6 bases between them. The length of the CDR3 is 15 residues. The CDR3 bases are TGTGCCAGTAGTATTTGGGGCTCTGGGGCCAACGTCCTGACTTTC. It codes for CASSIWGSGANVLTF.

This clonotype was found a few times. The V gene is TRBV6-5, the J gene TRBJ2-1; TRBD1 or TRBD2 may be the D gene (5 bases each). Trimming stripped 5 bases from V and 0 bases from J, with 11 bases between. The V gene's germline CDR1 is MNHEY and CDR2 SVGAGI. The CDR3 has 15 residues. The CDR3 protein is CASSPGLGSYNEQFF. CDR3 nucleotide sequence: TGTGCCAGCAGTCCGGGGCTTGGCTCCTACAATGAGCAGTTCTTC.

The V gene is TRBV12-3 or TRBV12-4, the J gene TRBJ1-5; D may be TRBD1 (6 bases). V lost 6 bases to trimming and J lost 3 bases, with 9 bases between them. This CDR3 is built from 13 residues. The CDR3 loop reads CASRWTDNQPQHF. CDR3 coding DNA: TGTGCCAGCAGATGGACAGACAATCAGCCCCAGCATTTT.

The CDR3 region is CSARREGGETQYF. The CDR3 nucleotides read TGCAGTGCTAGGAGGGAGGGAGGAGAGACCCAGTACTTC. The genes are TRBV20-1 and TRBJ2-5, with TRBD2 matching over 7 bases. The CDR3 is 13 residues long. Germline V CDR1 and CDR2: DFQATT, SNEGSKA (reference sequence). Unmatched junction bases numbered 5, after V lost 3 bases and J lost 4 bases.

The chain joins TRBV30 to TRBJ2-5, with D perhaps given as TRBD1 or TRBD2 (5 bases each). V was clipped by 0 bases and J by 4 bases, with 9 bases between them. Germline lookup yields CDR1 GTSNPN and CDR2 SVGIG (reference sequence). This CDR3 has 13 amino acids. The CDR3 loop is CAWSVPGRETQYF. The DNA for the CDR3 is TGTGCCTGGAGTGTCCCAGGGAGAGAGACCCAGTACTTC.

This clonotype was seen only once. V and J are TRBV6-5 and TRBJ1-2; no reliable D call. Trimming removed 5 bases at V and 4 bases at J, with 11 bases between. The CDR3 length is 13 residues. Germline values: CDR1 MNHEY, CDR2 SVGAGI. CDR3 sequence (DNA): TGTGCCAGCAGTGAAGCGGGCAGCTATGGCTACACCTTC. This sequence encodes CASSEAGSYGYTF.

The chain employs TRBV13 and TRBJ2-1; weak D call: TRBD1 (6 bases). Germline values: CDR1 PRHDT, CDR2 FYEKMQ (reference sequence). The V and J ends lost 5 bases and 7 bases respectively, with 18 bases between them. The CDR3 has 15 amino acids. In DNA form, the CDR3 reads TGTGCCAGCAGCCCAGGGGCCCGTGCAGGGAATGAGCAGTTCTTC. Translation: CASSPGARAGNEQFF. The full variable domain, completed using reference TRBV13 and TRBJ2-1, is AAGVIQSPRHLIKEKRETATLKCYPIPRHDTVYWYQQGPGQDPQFLISFYEKMQSDKGSIPDRFSAQQFSDYHSELNMSSLELGDSALYFCASSPGARAGNEQFFGPGTRLTVL.

The table lists this clonotype with a few counts. The gene calls are TRBV5-1 and TRBJ1-1, with 10 bases that match TRBD1. Per the germline V gene, CDR1 is SGHRS and CDR2 is YFSETQ. J gave up 6 bases and V 4 bases, and 3 bases lay outside the gene matches. The CDR3 runs 13 residues. In DNA form, the CDR3 reads TGCGCCAGCAGCCCCGGGACAGGGGCTGAAGCTTTCTTT. Translating it yields CASSPGTGAEAFF.

The chain uses TRBV19 and TRBJ2-5; D is possibly TRBD2 (5 bases). V shed 3 bases and J shed 7 bases, with 15 bases lying between them. This CDR3 spans 14 amino acids. Per germline, CDR1 LNHDA and CDR2 SQIVND (reference sequence). CDR3 amino acids: CASSISTSGGTQYF. DNA of the CDR3: TGTGCCAGTAGTATTTCAACGAGCGGCGGGACCCAGTACTTC.